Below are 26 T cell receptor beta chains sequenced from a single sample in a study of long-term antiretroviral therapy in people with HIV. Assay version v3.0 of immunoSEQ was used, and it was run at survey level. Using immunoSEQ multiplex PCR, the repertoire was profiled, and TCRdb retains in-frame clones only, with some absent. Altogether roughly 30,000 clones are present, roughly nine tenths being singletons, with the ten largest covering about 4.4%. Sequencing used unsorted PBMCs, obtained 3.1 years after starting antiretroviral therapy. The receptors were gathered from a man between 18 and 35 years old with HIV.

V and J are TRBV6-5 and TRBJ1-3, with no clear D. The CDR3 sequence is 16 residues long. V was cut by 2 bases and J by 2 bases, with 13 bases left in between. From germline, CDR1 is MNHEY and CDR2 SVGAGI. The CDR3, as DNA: TGTGCCAGCAGTTACAATCCCCTACCTGCTGGAAACACCATATATTTT. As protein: CASSYNPLPAGNTIYF.

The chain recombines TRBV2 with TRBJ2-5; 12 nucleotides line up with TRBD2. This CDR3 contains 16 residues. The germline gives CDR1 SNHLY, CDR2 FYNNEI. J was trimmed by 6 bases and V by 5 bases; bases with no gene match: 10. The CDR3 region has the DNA TGTGCCAGCAGTCAAACCTTTGGACTAGCGGGGCAGACCCAGTACTTC. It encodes CASSQTFGLAGQTQYF.

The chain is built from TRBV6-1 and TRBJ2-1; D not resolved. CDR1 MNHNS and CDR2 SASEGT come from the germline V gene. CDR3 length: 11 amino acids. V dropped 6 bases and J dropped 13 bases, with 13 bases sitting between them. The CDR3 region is CASSVKAIQFF. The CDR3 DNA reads TGTGCCAGCAGCGTTAAGGCTATACAGTTCTTC.

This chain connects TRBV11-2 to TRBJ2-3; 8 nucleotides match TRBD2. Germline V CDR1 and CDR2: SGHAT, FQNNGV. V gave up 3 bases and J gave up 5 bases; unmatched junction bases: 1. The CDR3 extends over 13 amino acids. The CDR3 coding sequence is TGTGCCAGCAGCTTCGGGGGGGGAGATACGCAGTATTTT. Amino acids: CASSFGGGDTQYF.

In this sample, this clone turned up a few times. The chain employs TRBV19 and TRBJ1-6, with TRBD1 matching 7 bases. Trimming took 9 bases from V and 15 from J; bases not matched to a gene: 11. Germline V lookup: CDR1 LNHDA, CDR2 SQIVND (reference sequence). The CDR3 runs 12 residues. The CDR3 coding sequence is TGTGCCAGCCAAGAGGACAGGTCGGTCCTCCACTTT. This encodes CASQEDRSVLHF.

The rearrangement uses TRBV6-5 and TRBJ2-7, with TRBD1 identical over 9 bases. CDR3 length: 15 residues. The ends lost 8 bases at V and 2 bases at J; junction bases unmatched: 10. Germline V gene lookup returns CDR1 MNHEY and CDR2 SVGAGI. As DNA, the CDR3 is TGTGCCAGCCGACCGCCGGGACAGGGTCCCTACGAGCAGTACTTC. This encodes CASRPPGQGPYEQYF.

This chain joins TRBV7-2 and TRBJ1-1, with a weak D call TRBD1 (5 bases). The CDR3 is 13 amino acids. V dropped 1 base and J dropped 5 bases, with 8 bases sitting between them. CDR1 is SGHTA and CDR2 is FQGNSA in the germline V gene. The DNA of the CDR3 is TGTGCCAGCAGCTTAGACGGGGGAACTGAAGCTTTCTTT. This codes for CASSLDGGTEAFF. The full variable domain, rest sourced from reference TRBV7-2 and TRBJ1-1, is GAGVSQSPSNKVTEKGKDVELRCDPISGHTALYWYRQSLGQGLEFLIYFQGNSAPDKSGLPSDRFSAERTGGSVSTLTIQRTQQEDSAVYLCASSLDGGTEAFFGQGTRLTVV.

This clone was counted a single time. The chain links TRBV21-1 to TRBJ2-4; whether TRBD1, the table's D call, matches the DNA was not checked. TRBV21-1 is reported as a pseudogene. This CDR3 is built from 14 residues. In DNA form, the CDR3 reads TGTGCCAGCAGCAAAGGATCCAGGGATGACATTCAGTACTTC. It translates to CASSKGSRDDIQYF.

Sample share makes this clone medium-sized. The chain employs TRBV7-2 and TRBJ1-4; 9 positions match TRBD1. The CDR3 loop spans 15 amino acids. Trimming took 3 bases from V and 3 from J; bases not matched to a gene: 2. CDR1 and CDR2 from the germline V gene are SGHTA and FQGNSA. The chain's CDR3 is CASSFNRGPNEKLFF. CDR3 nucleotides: TGTGCCAGCAGCTTTAACAGGGGGCCTAATGAAAAACTGTTTTTT. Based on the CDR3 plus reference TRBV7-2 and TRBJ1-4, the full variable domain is GAGVSQSPSNKVTEKGKDVELRCDPISGHTALYWYRQSLGQGLEFLIYFQGNSAPDKSGLPSDRFSAERTGGSVSTLTIQRTQQEDSAVYLCASSFNRGPNEKLFFGSGTQLSVL.

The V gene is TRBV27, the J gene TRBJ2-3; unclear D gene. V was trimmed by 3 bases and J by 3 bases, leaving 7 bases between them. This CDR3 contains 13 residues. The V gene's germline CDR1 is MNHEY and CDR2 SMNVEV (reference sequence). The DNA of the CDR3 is TGTGCCAGCAGTTTGGGCGTAACAGATACGCAGTATTTT. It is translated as CASSLGVTDTQYF.

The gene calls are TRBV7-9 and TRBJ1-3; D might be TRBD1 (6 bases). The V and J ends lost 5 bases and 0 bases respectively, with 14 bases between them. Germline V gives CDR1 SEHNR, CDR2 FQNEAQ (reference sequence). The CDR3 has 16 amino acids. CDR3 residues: CASSTTGTISGNTIYF. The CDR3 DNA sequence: TGTGCCAGCAGCACGACAGGAACTATCTCTGGAAACACCATATATTTT.

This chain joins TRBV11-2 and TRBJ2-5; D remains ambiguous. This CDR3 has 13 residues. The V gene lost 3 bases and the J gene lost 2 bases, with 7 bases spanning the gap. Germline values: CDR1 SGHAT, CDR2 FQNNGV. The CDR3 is CASSLEGQETQYF. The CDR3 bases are TGTGCCAGCAGCTTGGAAGGGCAAGAGACCCAGTACTTC.

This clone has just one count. The CDR3 coding sequence is TGTGCCAGCGGGAGGGGGACCTCCACAGATACGCAGTATTTT. Translating it yields CASGRGTSTDTQYF. This rearrangement joins TRBV2 to TRBJ2-3; perhaps TRBD2 as D (7 bases). Deletions cut 8 bases from V and 2 bases from J, with 14 bases between. The CDR3 extends over 14 amino acids. Per germline, CDR1 SNHLY and CDR2 FYNNEI.

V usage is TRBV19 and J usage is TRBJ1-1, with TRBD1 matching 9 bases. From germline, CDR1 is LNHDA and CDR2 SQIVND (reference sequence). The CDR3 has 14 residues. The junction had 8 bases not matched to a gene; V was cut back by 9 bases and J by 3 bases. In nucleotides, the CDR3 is TGTGCCAGGGGGACAGGGAGAATCTACACTGAAGCTTTCTTT. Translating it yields CARGTGRIYTEAFF.

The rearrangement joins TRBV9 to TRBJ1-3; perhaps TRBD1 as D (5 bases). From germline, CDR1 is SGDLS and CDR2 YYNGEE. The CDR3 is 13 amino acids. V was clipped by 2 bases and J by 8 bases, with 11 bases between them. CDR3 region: CASSVGGGDTIYF. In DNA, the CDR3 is TGTGCCAGCAGCGTCGGGGGTGGGGACACCATATATTTT.

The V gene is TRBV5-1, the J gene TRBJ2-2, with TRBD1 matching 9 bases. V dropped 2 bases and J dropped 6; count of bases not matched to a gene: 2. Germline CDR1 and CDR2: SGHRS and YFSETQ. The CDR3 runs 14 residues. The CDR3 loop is CASSLGQGPGELFF. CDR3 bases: TGCGCCAGCAGCTTAGGACAGGGGCCCGGGGAGCTGTTTTTT. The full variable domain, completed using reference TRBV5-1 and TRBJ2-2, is KAGVTQTPRYLIKTRGQQVTLSCSPISGHRSVSWYQQTPGQGLQFLFEYFSETQRNKGNFPGRFSGRQFSNSRSEMNVSTLELGDSALYLCASSLGQGPGELFFGEGSRLTVL.

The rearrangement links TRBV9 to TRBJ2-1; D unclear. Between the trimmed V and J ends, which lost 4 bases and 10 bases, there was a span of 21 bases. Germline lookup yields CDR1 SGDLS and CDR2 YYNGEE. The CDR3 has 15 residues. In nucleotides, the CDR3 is TGTGCCAGCAGCCCCCGAGGTGATTCGTTGATCGAGCAGTTCTTC. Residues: CASSPRGDSLIEQFF.

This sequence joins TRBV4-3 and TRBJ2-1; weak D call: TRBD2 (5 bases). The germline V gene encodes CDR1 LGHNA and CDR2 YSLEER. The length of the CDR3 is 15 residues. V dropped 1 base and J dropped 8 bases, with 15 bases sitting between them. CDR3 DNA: TGCGCCAGCAGCCAAGGGGTTTTAATGGGAGATGAGCAGTTCTTC. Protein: CASSQGVLMGDEQFF.

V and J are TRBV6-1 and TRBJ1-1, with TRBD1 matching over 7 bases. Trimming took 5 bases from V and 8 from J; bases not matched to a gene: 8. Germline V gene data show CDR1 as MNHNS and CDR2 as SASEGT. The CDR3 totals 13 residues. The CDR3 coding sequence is TGTGCCAGCAGTTATCGAAACAGGGGAGAAGCTTTCTTT. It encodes CASSYRNRGEAFF.

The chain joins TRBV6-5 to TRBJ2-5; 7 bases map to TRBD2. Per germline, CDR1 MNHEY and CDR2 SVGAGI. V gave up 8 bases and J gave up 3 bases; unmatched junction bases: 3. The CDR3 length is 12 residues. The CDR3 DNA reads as TGTGCCAGCGGACTAGGAAAAGAGACCCAGTACTTC. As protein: CASGLGKETQYF.

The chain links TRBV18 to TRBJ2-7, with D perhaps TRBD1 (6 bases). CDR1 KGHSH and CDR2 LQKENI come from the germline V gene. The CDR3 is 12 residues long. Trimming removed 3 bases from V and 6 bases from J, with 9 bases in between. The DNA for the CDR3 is TGTGCCAGCTCACCGGACAGCGGCGAGCAGTACTTC. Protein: CASSPDSGEQYF.

This chain's CDR3 is CASSWLPLGPDTQYF. The CDR3 DNA reads TGTGCCAGCAGTTGGCTACCATTAGGGCCAGATACGCAGTATTTT. The chain carries TRBV6-5 and TRBJ2-3; D remains unclear. V was cut by 4 bases and J by 4 bases, with 15 bases left in between. Germline V gene lookup returns CDR1 MNHEY and CDR2 SVGAGI. The CDR3 has 15 amino acids.

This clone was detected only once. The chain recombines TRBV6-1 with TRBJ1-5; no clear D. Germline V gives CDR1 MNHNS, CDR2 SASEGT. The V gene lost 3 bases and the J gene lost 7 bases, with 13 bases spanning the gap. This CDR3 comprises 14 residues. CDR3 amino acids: CASSEGWFEQPQHF. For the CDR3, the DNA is TGTGCCAGCAGTGAGGGGTGGTTTGAACAGCCCCAGCATTTT.

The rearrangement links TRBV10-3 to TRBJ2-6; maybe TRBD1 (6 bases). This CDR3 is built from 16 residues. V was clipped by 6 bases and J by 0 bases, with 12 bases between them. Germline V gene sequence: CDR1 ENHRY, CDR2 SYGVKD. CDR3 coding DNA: TGTGCCATCAGGGACAGTGCTTTCTCTGGGGCCAACGTCCTGACTTTC. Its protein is CAIRDSAFSGANVLTF.

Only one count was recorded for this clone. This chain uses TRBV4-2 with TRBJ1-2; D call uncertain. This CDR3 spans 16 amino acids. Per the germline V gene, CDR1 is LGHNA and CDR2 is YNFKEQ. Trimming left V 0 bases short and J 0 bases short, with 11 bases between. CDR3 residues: CASSQDYGSTNYGYTF. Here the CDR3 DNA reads TGTGCCAGCAGCCAAGACTACGGGTCAACTAACTATGGCTACACCTTC.

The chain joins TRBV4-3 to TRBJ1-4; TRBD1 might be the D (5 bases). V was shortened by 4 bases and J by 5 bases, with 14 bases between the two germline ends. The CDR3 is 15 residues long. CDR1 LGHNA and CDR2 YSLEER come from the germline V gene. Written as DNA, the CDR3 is TGCGCCAGCAGCCCCCAACTCGGGGGGAATGAAAAACTGTTTTTT. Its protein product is CASSPQLGGNEKLFF.